This T cell receptor (beta chain) was sequenced for a study of blood T cell repertoires in COVID-19. Overall study context: Material from acute and convalescent COVID-19 was sourced from the United States, Italy and Spain. In each case, the material was cDNA or gDNA derived from T cells, B-cell-depleted T cells, or PBMCs.

The germline gives CDR1 DFQATT, CDR2 SNEGSKA (reference sequence). Between the trimmed V and J ends, which lost 3 bases and 6 bases, there was a span of 8 bases. The CDR3 runs 11 residues. Source study methods: It was from reference gene primer amplification that nucleated cell counts were estimated. The table came from immunoSEQ multiplex PCR; TCRdb's copy has only in-frame clones and leaves some out. V and J calls and clone size are copied from that table; D and trimming were computed from the DNA. The data hold about 170,000 clones, with more than 75% observed a single time. This clone occurred once.

Source material: peripheral blood. The genes are TRBV20-1 and TRBJ1-1; D gene uncertain. The clonotype was recovered from a man aged 18 to 30 with active or convalescent COVID-19. As DNA, the CDR3 is TGCAGTGCTAGCCTGGCAGCTGAAGCTTTCTTT. As protein: CSASLAAEAFF.